This entry lists 25 T cell receptor beta chains sequenced from one sample in a study of control samples from healthy donors and cancer patients (dated by TCRdb to 2020 to 2022). Library creation used the immunoSEQ multiplex PCR assay. Sourced from immuneACCESS, this table was stored by TCRdb with only in-frame sequences that have V and J called. A share of the clones is absent; for the studies checked, an unresolved V gene accounts for under half, and the remainder has no known explanation. The sample table holds 40,000 to 60,000 clones, of which approximately 86% were seen once. The top ten clonotypes cover 2.5% to 3% of the sample. The sample taken for sequencing was PBMCs. The receptors derive from a woman aged 50 to 60 with lung cancer.

The chain employs TRBV7-2 and TRBJ2-1, with D unclear. The V end lost 7 bases, the J end lost 10 bases, and 14 bases lay between the germline ends. CDR1 SGHTA and CDR2 FQGNSA come from the germline V gene. This CDR3 region has 12 residues. CDR3 residues: CASTPEAVEQFF. The CDR3 bases are TGTGCCAGCACCCCAGAGGCAGTCGAGCAGTTCTTC. Complete variable domain (other parts from reference TRBV7-2 and TRBJ2-1): GAGVSQSPSNKVTEKGKDVELRCDPISGHTALYWYRQSLGQGLEFLIYFQGNSAPDKSGLPSDRFSAERTGGSVSTLTIQRTQQEDSAVYLCASTPEAVEQFFGPGTRLTVL.

This clone was observed once. The rearrangement joins TRBV6-1 to TRBJ2-7, with D hard to call. Looked up from germline, CDR1 is MNHNS and CDR2 is SASEGT. The CDR3 covers 15 residues. V lost 2 bases and J 4 bases, leaving 15 bases between the germline ends. The CDR3 protein is CASSEMASREYEQYF. The CDR3 nucleotides read TGTGCCAGCAGTGAAATGGCCTCCCGAGAGTACGAGCAGTACTTC.

This chain joins TRBV3-1 (or the pseudogene TRBV3-2) and TRBJ2-7; no clear D gene. This CDR3 has 15 residues. The ends were cut back, 0 bases at V and 5 bases at J, with 14 bases in the middle. Germline V CDR1 and CDR2: LGHDT, YNNKEL (reference sequence). The CDR3 DNA follows: TGTGCCAGCAGCCAAGAGAACGTGGCAGGAGACGAGCAGTACTTC. This gives the protein CASSQENVAGDEQYF.

The chain joins TRBV7-8 to TRBJ2-3; D is ambiguous. From germline, CDR1 is SGHVS and CDR2 FQNEAQ. Trimming shortened V by 5 bases and J by 5 bases, and 8 bases separated the two germline ends. The CDR3 loop spans 12 amino acids. The chain's CDR3 is CASSRGEDTQYF. CDR3 DNA sequence: TGTGCCAGCAGCCGTGGGGAAGATACGCAGTATTTT.

The CDR3 DNA is TGTGCCAGTAGTATACAACCCGTCACTCCTGGCTACACCTTC. This codes for CASSIQPVTPGYTF. The genes are TRBV19 and TRBJ1-2, with no clear D. The CDR3 is 14 residues long. The V end was cut by 2 bases, the J end by 7 bases, with 14 bases between. Germline V lookup: CDR1 LNHDA, CDR2 SQIVND (reference sequence).

This clone was seen more than once but under ten times. This chain uses TRBV7-2 with TRBJ1-2; 9 bases match TRBD1. After removal of 4 bases from V and 3 bases from J, the junction contained 6 bases not matched to a gene. Germline V gene sequence: CDR1 SGHTA, CDR2 FQGNSA. The length of the CDR3 is 15 residues. The CDR3 DNA sequence: TGTGCCAGCAGCTCTGGGACAGGGCGGGACTATGGCTACACCTTC. It codes for CASSSGTGRDYGYTF.

The chain employs TRBV5-6 and TRBJ1-4; D is undetermined. Germline values: CDR1 SGHDT, CDR2 YYEEEE. The V gene lost 3 bases and the J gene lost 1 base, with 13 bases spanning the gap. The CDR3 length is 16 residues. The CDR3 is CASSSPGLETNEKLFF. Here the CDR3 DNA reads TGTGCCAGCAGCTCTCCCGGACTGGAAACTAATGAAAAACTGTTTTTT.

The chain has TRBV6-5 and TRBJ2-5, with D possibly being TRBD1 (6 bases). CDR3 length: 12 amino acids. Trimming cost V 6 bases and J 6 bases, with 11 bases left between them. CDR1 and CDR2 from the germline V gene are MNHEY and SVGAGI. CDR3 sequence reads: CASRSQGKTQYF. The CDR3, as DNA: TGTGCCAGCAGATCCCAGGGGAAGACCCAGTACTTC.

The J gene is TRBJ1-6, the V gene TRBV7-3; 7 bases are shared with TRBD1. Germline V gene sequence: CDR1 SGHTA, CDR2 FQGTGA. The trim removed 5 bases at V and 11 bases at J, leaving 6 bases unmatched. The CDR3 runs 13 residues. CDR3 sequence: CASSVTGDTPLHF. The CDR3 nucleotides read TGTGCCAGCAGCGTTACAGGGGATACACCCCTCCACTTT.

The chain carries TRBV5-1 and TRBJ2-7; possible D gene TRBD2, 5 bases. V was clipped by 5 bases and J by 3 bases, with 12 bases between them. The CDR3 has 13 amino acids. Germline loops: CDR1 SGHRS, CDR2 YFSETQ. The CDR3 DNA follows: TGCGCCAGCAGACAAGACGGAGGCTACGAGCAGTACTTC. Translating it yields CASRQDGGYEQYF.

The chain is built from TRBV24-1 and TRBJ2-5; 15 bases are shared with TRBD2. CDR3 length: 18 amino acids. CDR1 and CDR2 from the germline V gene are KGHDR and SFDVKD. V gave up 2 bases and J gave up 5 bases; unmatched junction bases: 8. DNA of the CDR3: TGTGCCACCAGTGATTGGACTAGCGGGGGGGCCTCGCGGGAGACCCAGTACTTC. Translating gives CATSDWTSGGASRETQYF.

V usage is TRBV4-3 and J usage is TRBJ1-1; 8 bases match TRBD1. Trimming at V came to 0 bases and at J to 4 bases, leaving 10 bases not matched to a gene. The germline V gene encodes CDR1 LGHNA and CDR2 YSLEER. This CDR3 is 17 amino acids long. CDR3: CASSQEAYRGNPTEAFF. CDR3 nucleotides: TGCGCCAGCAGCCAAGAAGCCTACAGGGGGAATCCCACTGAAGCTTTCTTT.

The CDR3 here is CASSSTATGELFF. The CDR3 nucleotides are TGTGCCAGCAGCTCCACAGCGACCGGGGAGCTGTTTTTT. The J gene is TRBJ2-2, the V gene TRBV7-6; D is unclear. Germline loops: CDR1 SGHVS, CDR2 FNYEAQ. With 4 bases removed from V and 5 bases from J, the gap between germline ends came to 8 bases. The CDR3 spans 13 residues.

The CDR3 protein is CASGHSGTVVTDTQYF. The CDR3 DNA is TGTGCCAGCGGTCACTCCGGGACAGTCGTCACAGATACGCAGTATTTT. The genes are TRBV27 and TRBJ2-3; 7 bases align to TRBD1. Germline CDR1 is MNHEY and CDR2 is SMNVEV (reference sequence). V gave up 8 bases and J gave up 2 bases; unmatched junction bases: 13. This CDR3 is built from 16 residues.

The V and J genes are TRBV30 and TRBJ1-3; 8 bases are shared with TRBD1. The CDR3 is 12 residues long. The trim removed 5 bases at V and 4 bases at J, leaving 1 base unmatched. Germline V lookup: CDR1 GTSNPN, CDR2 SVGIG (reference sequence). The CDR3 nucleotides read TGTGCCTGGGACAGGGGCGGAAACACCATATATTTT. Residues: CAWDRGGNTIYF.

The J gene is TRBJ2-2, the V gene TRBV10-3; D is unresolved. This CDR3 is 14 amino acids long. Trimming shortened V by 3 bases and J by 4 bases, and 9 bases separated the two germline ends. Germline V CDR1 and CDR2: ENHRY, SYGVKD. CDR3 in DNA: TGTGCCATCAGTGACTTTCCGGGCACCGGGGAGCTGTTTTTT. Translation gives CAISDFPGTGELFF.

The chain uses TRBV4-2 and TRBJ1-4; tentative D call: TRBD1 (5 bases). Trimming took off 8 bases at V and 3 bases at J, with 16 bases between the two ends. The CDR3 runs to 15 residues. From germline, CDR1 is LGHNA and CDR2 YNFKEQ. CDR3 region: CASLPGDSPNEKLFF. Written as DNA, the CDR3 is TGTGCCAGCCTACCGGGGGATTCCCCTAATGAAAAACTGTTTTTT.

The chain links TRBV13 to TRBJ1-2; 9 nucleotides agree with TRBD1. This CDR3 region has 15 residues. The junction had 7 bases not matched to a gene; V was cut back by 2 bases and J by 6 bases. The V gene's germline CDR1 is PRHDT and CDR2 FYEKMQ (reference sequence). DNA for the CDR3: TGTGCCAGCAGCTTAAGGGGACAGGGAGTGAATGGCTACACCTTC. Translated, it gives CASSLRGQGVNGYTF. Using reference TRBV13 and TRBJ1-2 for the parts outside the CDR3, the full variable domain is AAGVIQSPRHLIKEKRETATLKCYPIPRHDTVYWYQQGPGQDPQFLISFYEKMQSDKGSIPDRFSAQQFSDYHSELNMSSLELGDSALYFCASSLRGQGVNGYTFGSGTRLTVV.

This rearrangement joins TRBV20-1 to TRBJ2-3; unclear D gene. The CDR3 covers 11 residues. Germline CDR1 DFQATT, CDR2 SNEGSKA (reference sequence). With 6 bases removed from V and 4 bases from J, the gap between germline ends came to 8 bases. CDR3 sequence reads: CSAGKADTQYF. CDR3 nucleotide sequence: TGCAGTGCAGGGAAGGCAGATACGCAGTATTTT.

A few counts support this clone. Different DNA sequences within this sample yield the same CDR3. The gene calls are TRBV4-1 and TRBJ1-5; the D gene is possibly TRBD1 (5 bases). From germline, CDR1 is MGHRA and CDR2 YSYEKL. Trimming took 0 bases from V and 7 from J, leaving 13 bases between them. CDR3 size: 15 residues. The CDR3 DNA reads TGCGCCAGCAGCCAAGATGACAGTCCAGGACAGCCCCAGCATTTT. It translates to CASSQDDSPGQPQHF.

The chain combines TRBV5-5 with TRBJ2-7; 8 bases line up with TRBD1. The trim removed 3 bases at V and 6 bases at J, leaving 5 bases unmatched. The CDR3 has 13 residues. Looked up from germline, CDR1 is SGHKS and CDR2 is YYEKEE (reference sequence). This chain's CDR3 is CASSWYGQGEQYF. CDR3 coding DNA: TGTGCCAGCAGCTGGTATGGACAGGGCGAGCAGTACTTC.

The chain recombines TRBV27 with TRBJ2-7; 8 positions agree with TRBD2. Germline values: CDR1 MNHEY, CDR2 SMNVEV (reference sequence). Trimming at V came to 6 bases and at J to 3 bases, leaving 25 bases not matched to a gene. The CDR3 length is 20 residues. The CDR3 DNA is TGTGCCAGCAGAGTTCACTCTCCTCCTCTAGCGGGTGGCCTTTACTACGAGCAGTACTTC. This sequence encodes CASRVHSPPLAGGLYYEQYF.

The chain uses TRBV6-2 or TRBV6-3 and TRBJ2-7; 8 nucleotides match TRBD2. Germline trimming cut 6 bases from V and 0 bases from J; bases unmatched to any gene: 7. Germline V gene lookup returns CDR1 MNHEY and CDR2 SVGEGT. The CDR3 covers 15 residues. CDR3 protein: CASSRGGPVSYEQYF. The CDR3, as DNA: TGTGCCAGCAGCCGCGGGGGGCCCGTCTCCTACGAGCAGTACTTC.

The chain recombines TRBV30 with TRBJ1-2; maybe TRBD1 (6 bases). Trimming shortened V by 4 bases and J by 2 bases, and 11 bases separated the two germline ends. The CDR3 sequence is 13 residues long. Germline loops: CDR1 GTSNPN, CDR2 SVGIG (reference sequence). DNA of the CDR3: TGTGCCTGGAATAGACAGGTGAACTATGGCTACACCTTC. Translation: CAWNRQVNYGYTF.

The chain recombines TRBV10-2 with TRBJ2-7; D remains ambiguous. Germline V gives CDR1 WSHSY, CDR2 SAAADI. CDR3 length equals 11 residues. With 3 bases removed from V and 0 bases from J, the gap between germline ends came to 0 bases. The DNA of the CDR3 is TGCGCCAGCAGTGACTCCTACGAGCAGTACTTC. Protein product: CASSDSYEQYF.